This T cell receptor beta chain comes out of a study of blood T cells in healthy people across ages. In germline, CDR1 is LGHNA, CDR2 YNFKEQ. Trimming left V 1 base short and J 2 bases short, with 12 bases between. The CDR3 has 15 residues. It was around 10 milliliters of peripheral blood that were drawn from each donor. Extraction of total RNA produced a minimum of 5 micrograms from each sample. Through a sample-barcoded 5' primer and a J-beta primer mix, a second PCR was run for about 7 to 12 cycles. Every cDNA was tagged by a template-switch adaptor with 12 random nucleotides. TCRdb analysed the 5' RACE reads with MiXCR anew, one entry per CDR3 protein. In the table there are 890,000 or so distinct CDR3 sequences, about 59% of which are singletons. A word on this clonotype: Its target is unknown.

Study-wide findings and caveats: Relative to aged donors, long-lived donors carried more naive CD4+ cells and displayed higher diversity.

The sample consisted of blood. The chain employs TRBV4-2 and TRBJ2-7; D may be TRBD2 (6 bases). The receptor was derived from a man aged 25 to 40 in good health. Here the CDR3 reads CASSQGGVGAYEQYF. DNA for the CDR3: TGTGCCAGCAGCCAAGGCGGGGTTGGAGCCTACGAGCAGTACTTC.